The rows below give T cell receptor beta chains drawn from one sample of a study of beta chain features in type 1 diabetes. Sequencing used immunoSEQ multiplex PCR; TCRdb keeps in-frame clones, though not all of them. The data hold some 99,000 clones, with approximately 39% observed a single time. Source material: stem cell memory CD4+ T cells from blood. These receptor sequences come from a woman between 18 and 29 years old in good health. Both conserved end residues are part of each CDR3. A D gene is named only where the DNA matches it firmly. Clone size appears in some rows only: once, few, many, or a class for an expanded clone.

d_gene	v_gene	len	j_gene	abundance	CDR3nt	CDR3aa
NA	TRBV7-6	15	TRBJ2-7	NA	TGTGCCAGCAGCCTCCGTTCTAGCGTCGGTAACGAGCAGTACTTC	CASSLRSSVGNEQYF
TRBD2	TRBV29-1	15	TRBJ2-3	NA	TGCAGCGTTGGGACTAGCGGGAGAGTCGCAGATACGCAGTATTTT	CSVGTSGRVADTQYF
NA	TRBV5-1	13	TRBJ2-2	NA	TGCGCCAGCCGGATCACAGTCACCGGGGAGCTGTTTTTT	CASRITVTGELFF
NA	TRBV7-6	12	TRBJ1-1	NA	TGTGCCAGCAGCTTAGGGAGGGGTGAAGCTTTCTTT	CASSLGRGEAFF
NA	TRBV7-9	14	TRBJ2-5	few	TGTGCCAGCAGCTCATCAGGGGCGCGGGAGACCCAGTACTTC	CASSSSGARETQYF
TRBD1	TRBV19	15	TRBJ1-1	few	TGTGCCAGTAGTATAGATCGTAGGACAGGGGCTGGAGCTTTCTTT	CASSIDRRTGAGAFF
TRBD2	TRBV2	15	TRBJ2-1	few	TGTGCCAGCAGACGGACTAGCGGCACCTACAATGAGCAGTTCTTC	CASRRTSGTYNEQFF
TRBD1	TRBV10-3	15	TRBJ2-1	NA	TGTGCCATCAGTGAGTTGGGACAGGGCTTCGGGGAGCAGTTCTTC	CAISELGQGFGEQFF
NA	TRBV6-5	14	TRBJ2-5	NA	TGTGCCAGCAGTTACTCGCGGTTATTAGAGACCCAGTACTTC	CASSYSRLLETQYF
TRBD2	TRBV5-1	16	TRBJ2-3	NA	TGCGCCAGCAGCTTGGGACTAGCGGGAACCACAGATACGCAGTATTTT	CASSLGLAGTTDTQYF
TRBD2	TRBV30	13	TRBJ2-3	NA	TGTGCCTGGTCTAGCGGGGGCACAGATACGCAGTATTTT	CAWSSGGTDTQYF
TRBD2	TRBV5-4	16	TRBJ2-1	NA	TGTGCCAGCAGCTCCGGGGGCGCGGGAGGTTACAATGAGCAGTTCTTC	CASSSGGAGGYNEQFF
NA	TRBV12-2	19	TRBJ2-1	NA	TGTGCAAGTCGCTTAGCTTCGAGTCAACAGGGCACCTCCTACAATGAGCAGTTCTTC	CASRLASSQQGTSYNEQFF
NA	TRBV6-5	13	TRBJ2-1	few	TGTGCCAGCAGTTACTCGCGATTTGGTGAGCAGTTCTTC	CASSYSRFGEQFF
TRBD1	TRBV7-9	14	TRBJ1-5	NA	TGTGCCAGCGCGGGACAGGGGATAAATCAGCCCCAGCATTTT	CASAGQGINQPQHF
TRBD2	TRBV5-1	16	TRBJ2-7	NA	TGCGCCAGCAGCTTGGCCCCTCGGGAGCGGGGCTACGAGCAGTACTTC	CASSLAPRERGYEQYF
NA	TRBV29-1	11	TRBJ2-1	NA	TGCAGCGTTGGCCCAGGGAATGAGCAGTTCTTC	CSVGPGNEQFF
TRBD1	TRBV27	15	TRBJ2-7	NA	TGTGCCAGCAGTTCATTGGGCAGGGGGTCCTACGAGCAGTACTTC	CASSSLGRGSYEQYF
NA	TRBV5-1	13	TRBJ2-1	NA	TGCGCCAGCGCCCAGGGGTACTACAATGAGCAGTTCTTC	CASAQGYYNEQFF
NA	TRBV2	12	TRBJ2-7	few	TGTGCCAGCAGTGAGAACAGCCACGTTGGGTACTTC	CASSENSHVGYF
NA	TRBV4-2	16	TRBJ2-7	NA	TGTGCCAGCAGCCAAGGATATGCGGACACCGCCTACGAGCAGTACTTC	CASSQGYADTAYEQYF
NA	TRBV28	12	TRBJ2-7	few	TGTGCCAGCAGTTTTGGCGGCCCAAGGCAGTACTTC	CASSFGGPRQYF
TRBD1	TRBV25-1	13	TRBJ2-7	NA	TGTGCCAGCACCCGGGGCAGGGGGTACGAGCAGTACTTC	CASTRGRGYEQYF
NA	TRBV5-1	11	TRBJ2-1	NA	TGCGCCAGCAGCGCTGCGAATGAGCAGTTCTTC	CASSAANEQFF
TRBD1	TRBV11-2	13	TRBJ2-7	NA	TGTGCCAGCAGCTTCGACAGGGGCCACGAGCAGTACTTC	CASSFDRGHEQYF
NA	TRBV13	14	TRBJ2-3	NA	TGTGCCAGCAGCCCTTCCCGGGACTCATATACGCAGTATTTT	CASSPSRDSYTQYF
TRBD1	TRBV4-2	13	TRBJ1-2	NA	TGTGCCAGCAGCCTCGGACAGGGAACAGGCTACACCTTC	CASSLGQGTGYTF
TRBD2	TRBV7-6	15	TRBJ2-1	NA	TGTGCCAGCAAGGCGGGAGAAGGTTTTCGGAGTGAGCAGTTCTTC	CASKAGEGFRSEQFF
TRBD2	TRBV30	18	TRBJ2-3	NA	TGTGCCTGGAGTTCCTGGACTAGCGGGAGGGAGGGGATAGATACGCAGTATTTT	CAWSSWTSGREGIDTQYF
TRBD1	TRBV28	13	TRBJ2-5	NA	TGTGCCAGCAGTACAGGGGGAGAAGAGACCCAGTACTTC	CASSTGGEETQYF
NA	TRBV25-1	13	TRBJ1-3	few	TGTGCCAGCAGTCCGGGACAAGGAAACACCATATATTTT	CASSPGQGNTIYF
TRBD1	TRBV11-2	16	TRBJ2-5	NA	TGTGCCAGCAGCTCAGGACAGGGGGCGGGAAGGGAGACCCAGTACTTC	CASSSGQGAGRETQYF
TRBD2	TRBV29-1	13	TRBJ2-1	NA	TGCAGCACCTGGGGGTTAGGCGGGAGAGTCCAGTTCTTC	CSTWGLGGRVQFF
TRBD2	TRBV9	16	TRBJ2-3	NA	TGTGCCAGCAGCGTTGATAGCGGGAGGGCCGGGGATACGCAGTATTTT	CASSVDSGRAGDTQYF
NA	TRBV30	12	TRBJ2-1	NA	TGTGCCTGGAGTGTGGGGCGCAATGAGCAGTTCTTC	CAWSVGRNEQFF
NA	TRBV28	15	TRBJ2-5	NA	TGTGCCAGCAGTTTACTTGGGGATCGGGAGGAGACCCAGTACTTC	CASSLLGDREETQYF
TRBD1	TRBV7-2	17	TRBJ1-2	NA	TGTGCCAGCAGCTTAGGGTACCGGGACAGGGGCTATCATGGCTACACCTTC	CASSLGYRDRGYHGYTF
NA	TRBV4-1	15	TRBJ2-3	NA	TGCGCCAGCAGCCAGATTAGCGGAGGCACAGATACGCAGTATTTT	CASSQISGGTDTQYF
NA	TRBV6-6	14	TRBJ1-5	few	TGTGCCAGCAGTTACTCGGGGAGGCATCAGCCCCAGCATTTT	CASSYSGRHQPQHF
TRBD2	TRBV5-1	16	TRBJ2-7	NA	TGCGCCAGCAGCTTGGATGAGCGGGAGAGGTCCTACGAGCAGTACTTC	CASSLDERERSYEQYF
TRBD1	TRBV10-2	14	TRBJ2-7	NA	TGCGCCAGCAGAGACAGGGGGCTCAAGTACGAGCAGTACTTC	CASRDRGLKYEQYF
TRBD2	TRBV5-5	17	TRBJ2-5	NA	TGTGCCAGCAGCGGTGGGGGACTAGCGGGAAGGGGAGAGACCCAGTACTTC	CASSGGGLAGRGETQYF
TRBD1	TRBV27	15	TRBJ2-7	few	TGTGCCAGCACCAAGTGGACAGGGCCTTCCTACGAGCAGTACTTC	CASTKWTGPSYEQYF
TRBD2	TRBV18	15	TRBJ2-7	few	TGTGCCAGCTCGACGACTAGCGGGACGGTCTACGAGCAGTACTTC	CASSTTSGTVYEQYF
NA	TRBV30	14	TRBJ2-3	NA	TGTGCCCTGGGGGGGCTGGTTAGCGCAGATACGCAGTATTTT	CALGGLVSADTQYF
NA	TRBV7-3	13	TRBJ2-5	NA	TGTGCCAGCAGCTTATATCTAAGAGAGACCCAGTACTTC	CASSLYLRETQYF
TRBD1	TRBV19	15	TRBJ1-5	few	TGTGCCAGTACTACGACAGGGTATAGCAATCAGCCCCAGCATTTT	CASTTTGYSNQPQHF
NA	TRBV7-9	15	TRBJ1-4	few	TGTGCCAGCAGCTCATACCGGGACAACAGTCTCAAACTGTTTTTT	CASSSYRDNSLKLFF
TRBD1	TRBV14	15	TRBJ2-7	NA	TGTGCCAGCAGCAGGACAGGGCTTTCCTCCTACGAGCAGTACTTC	CASSRTGLSSYEQYF
TRBD2	TRBV7-9	17	TRBJ2-5	NA	TGTGCCAGCAGCTTAGGCGGGGTAGCGGGAACTACAGAGACCCAGTACTTC	CASSLGGVAGTTETQYF
NA	TRBV19	15	TRBJ2-3	NA	TGTGCCAGTAGTTTGCGAGGGGGGGCCACAGATACGCAGTATTTT	CASSLRGGATDTQYF
NA	TRBV29-1	14	TRBJ2-3	NA	TGCAGCGGGCGGGTGGAAAACTCGGGGTATACGCAGTATTTT	CSGRVENSGYTQYF
NA	TRBV5-4	14	TRBJ2-5	NA	TGTGCCAGCAGCTTGGTAGGGGGGGCTGCGGCCCAGTACTTC	CASSLVGGAAAQYF
TRBD1	TRBV7-9	13	TRBJ1-1	few	TGTGCCAGCAGCTTAACAGGGGGCACTGAAGCTTTCTTT	CASSLTGGTEAFF
NA	TRBV7-9	15	TRBJ2-4	few	TGTGCCAGCAGCTTAGGGGGGCTCGCCAAAAACATTCAGTACTTC	CASSLGGLAKNIQYF
TRBD2	TRBV11-3	15	TRBJ2-1	NA	TGTGCCAGCAGTCTTAGCGGGAGTGCACGTAATGAGCAGTTCTTC	CASSLSGSARNEQFF
NA	TRBV4-1	19	TRBJ1-6	NA	TGCGCCAGCAGCCACCCAAGACAGGTCCAGAGCTCCTATAATTCACCCCTCCACTTT	CASSHPRQVQSSYNSPLHF
NA	TRBV2	15	TRBJ2-5	NA	TGTGCCAGCAGGGCCCAGCGGGTGAGGGTGGAGACCCAGTACTTC	CASRAQRVRVETQYF
NA	TRBV23-1	12	TRBJ1-2	few	TGCGCCAGCAGTGGTCAGGGAGGGGGCTACACCTTC	CASSGQGGGYTF
NA	TRBV7-9	18	TRBJ1-3	NA	TGTGCCAGCAGCTCTTCGGCAGGCCGCCTCAACTCTGGAAACACCATATATTTT	CASSSSAGRLNSGNTIYF